The entry below describes one TCR beta chain. This clonotype occurred many times. This receptor's antigen is unknown. No quality values exist for individual bases; no much larger clone is one base distant. This sample was included in a study of Graves' ophthalmopathy and Graves' hyperthyroidism (dated by TCRdb to 2016 to 2019). Notes on the research overall: Peripheral blood was collected before any treatment was given, at the time of initial diagnosis. The study used signatures of the TCR beta repertoire to tell Graves' ophthalmopathy apart from Graves' hyperthyroidism and to predict which patients would progress to ophthalmopathy. In total, 135 blood samples were TCR-sequenced: 43 ophthalmopathy, some 72 hyperthyroidism and around 17 hyperthyroidism-to-ophthalmopathy patients. To explore V-J signatures that separate ophthalmopathy from hyperthyroidism, a discovery set of about 100 patients was enrolled, consisting of about 45 with ophthalmopathy and some 59 with stable hyperthyroidism. An independent validation cohort was composed of about 20 hyperthyroidism patients and 17 patients who later progressed from hyperthyroidism to ophthalmopathy. In more than five hyperthyroidism patients, the T-cell repertoires found in thyroid tissue were compared with those found in blood. Following sampling, methimazole starting at 30 mg daily was administered to hyperthyroidism patients, and high-dose intravenous methylprednisolone was administered to ophthalmopathy patients. The 100 discovery patients were randomly split 7:3 into training and test sets.

Results and caveats for the whole study, not just this receptor: Sample size was not predetermined statistically, and investigators were not blinded to group allocation. In validation, the model predicted ophthalmopathy progression with about 71% sensitivity and approximately 75% specificity; around twelve predicted patients were CT-confirmed with GO in a median of around 6 months. Most expanded thyroid clonotypes with frequency above 0.001 were also detected in blood, suggesting blood repertoires may reflect the thyroid immune response. In cross-validation, the 13-signature model distinguished ophthalmopathy from stable hyperthyroidism with 87.88% sensitivity and roughly 84% specificity, while in the test set the corresponding values were around 79% and 71%.

TCR beta CDR3 regions were amplified from RNA transcripts for repertoire sequencing. The first round was an RT-PCR using HTBI primers with the Qiagen OneStep RT-PCR kit, and this first round was followed by a second-round multiplex PCR, then size selection and purification. Libraries were sequenced paired-end with 100 bp reads on an Illumina HiSeq2000. As for how the authors treated the data: SOAPnuke was used for read processing, and reads with adapters, uncalled bases, a mean Phred below 15, or no exact constant-primer or identifier match were discarded. COPE v1.2.5 was used to merge the high-quality paired reads. Each unique nucleotide sequence was defined as a clonotype, and clonotypes were aligned to IMGT TRB V, D and J references with MiTCR v1.1. Only V-J combinations with frequency above 0.0001 were analysed, covering about 99% of repertoires. For each V-J combination, a TCR clonal expansion and chaos score was defined as F50 clonal expansion divided by the chaos observed in the TCRdist matrix. Welch's t-statistics and random forest were used to narrow the features down to approximately 13 V-J combinations, which were then fed into a naive Bayes classifier. The similarity between thyroid and blood repertoires was quantified using the Morisita-Horn index. Using fastp at Q25 and MiXCR, TCRdb reprocessed the public reads and kept productive beta chains. Merged by CDR3 protein, the rows form single entries marked with the most common genes and DNA. TCRdb's processing, not the authors' own work, is the source of the V and J calls. In this sample the table shows 350,000 to 450,000 distinct CDR3 sequences, 15% to 20% of which occur a single time. The biggest ten clones account for roughly 1.5% of the sample.

Patients with ophthalmopathy had moderately to severely active disease, with a Clinical Activity Score of 3 or more, a NOSPECS grade of 4 or more, and a disease duration of less than 3 months. Patients were excluded if they had other autoimmune diseases, uncontrolled infections, pregnancy or lactation. Clinical symptoms, serum thyroxine, TRAb, thyroid ultrasound and orbital computed tomography were used for diagnosis. Ficoll-Paque density gradient centrifugation was used to isolate PBMCs from 8.5 to 10 ml of fresh peripheral blood. Trizol reagent was used to extract the total RNA, and its quality was then checked on an Agilent 2100 Bioanalyzer. Via the germline V gene, CDR1 is SGHTA and CDR2 FQGNSA. Measured from the cysteine to the phenylalanine, the CDR3 is 15 residues long. Of the read, only the CDR3 DNA is kept; its 45 bases are in frame from base 1. V ends up 5 bases short and J 7 bases short, with an unmatched junction base count of 11.

Source material: peripheral blood. The clonotype originates from a woman in her late teens or twenties with Graves' ophthalmopathy. Donor details come from another sample of the same person, matched by shared clones. The receptor chain draws on TRBV7-2 and TRBJ2-7, with TRBD2 identical over 10 junction bases. The nucleotides read TGTGCCAGCAGCGGGCGGGCTAGCGGGAGTACTGAGCAGTACTTC. Translated, it gives CASSGRASGSTEQYF. With the portions outside the CDR3 filled from the reference TRBV7-2 and TRBJ2-7 genes, the complete variable region becomes GAGVSQSPSNKVTEKGKDVELRCDPISGHTALYWYRQSLGQGLEFLIYFQGNSAPDKSGLPSDRFSAERTGGSVSTLTIQRTQQEDSAVYLCASSGRASGSTEQYFGPGTRLTVT.